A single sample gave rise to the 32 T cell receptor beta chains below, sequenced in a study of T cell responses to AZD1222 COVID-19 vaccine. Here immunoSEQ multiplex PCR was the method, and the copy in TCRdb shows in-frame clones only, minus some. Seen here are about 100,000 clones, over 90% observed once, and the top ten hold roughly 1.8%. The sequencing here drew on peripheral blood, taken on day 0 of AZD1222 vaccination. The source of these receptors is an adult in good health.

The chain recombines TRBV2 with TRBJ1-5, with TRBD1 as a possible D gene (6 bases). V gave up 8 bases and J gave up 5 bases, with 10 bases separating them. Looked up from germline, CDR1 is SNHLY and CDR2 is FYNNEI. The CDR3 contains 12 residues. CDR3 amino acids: CASQDRYQPQHF. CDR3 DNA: TGTGCCAGCCAGGACAGATATCAGCCCCAGCATTTT.

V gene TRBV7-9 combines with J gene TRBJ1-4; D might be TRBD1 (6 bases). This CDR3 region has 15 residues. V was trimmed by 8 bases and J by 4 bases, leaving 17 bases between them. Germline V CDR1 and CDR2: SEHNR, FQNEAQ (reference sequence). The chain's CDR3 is CASELEGQYNEKLFF. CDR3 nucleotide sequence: TGTGCCAGCGAACTAGAAGGACAGTATAATGAAAAACTGTTTTTT.

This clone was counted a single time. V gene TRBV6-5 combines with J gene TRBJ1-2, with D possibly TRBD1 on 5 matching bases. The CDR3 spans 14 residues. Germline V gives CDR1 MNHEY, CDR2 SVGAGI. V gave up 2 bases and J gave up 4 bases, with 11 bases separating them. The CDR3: CASSYGGTGYGYTF. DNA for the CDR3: TGTGCCAGCAGTTACGGGGGGACCGGCTATGGCTACACCTTC.

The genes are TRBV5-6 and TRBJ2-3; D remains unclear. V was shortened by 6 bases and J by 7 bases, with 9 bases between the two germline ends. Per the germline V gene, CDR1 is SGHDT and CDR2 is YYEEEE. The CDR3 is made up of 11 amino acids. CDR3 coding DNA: TGTGCCAGCAACCTTGGTTATACGCAGTATTTT. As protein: CASNLGYTQYF. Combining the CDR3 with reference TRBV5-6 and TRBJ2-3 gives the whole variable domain DAGVTQSPTHLIKTRGQQVTLRCSPKSGHDTVSWYQQALGQGPQFIFQYYEEEERQRGNFPDRFSGHQFPNYSSELNVNALLLGDSALYLCASNLGYTQYFGPGTRLTVL.

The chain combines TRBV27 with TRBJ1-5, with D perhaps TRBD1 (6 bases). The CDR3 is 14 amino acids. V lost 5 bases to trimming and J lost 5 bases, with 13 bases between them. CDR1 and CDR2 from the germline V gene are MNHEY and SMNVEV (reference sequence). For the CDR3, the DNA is TGTGCCAGCAGTCCTACAGGGATGGATCAGCCCCAGCATTTT. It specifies CASSPTGMDQPQHF.

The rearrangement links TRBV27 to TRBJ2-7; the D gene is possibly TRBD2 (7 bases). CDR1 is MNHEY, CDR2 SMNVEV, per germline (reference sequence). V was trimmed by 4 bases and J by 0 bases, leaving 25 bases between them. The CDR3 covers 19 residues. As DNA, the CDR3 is TGTGCCAGCAGTTCACCCAGGGGAGGGCGCCGGGCAGGCTCCTACGAGCAGTACTTC. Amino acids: CASSSPRGGRRAGSYEQYF.

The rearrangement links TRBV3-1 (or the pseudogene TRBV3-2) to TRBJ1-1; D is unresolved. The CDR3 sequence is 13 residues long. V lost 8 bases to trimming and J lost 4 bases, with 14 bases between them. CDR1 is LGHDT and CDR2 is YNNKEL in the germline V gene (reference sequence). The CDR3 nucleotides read TGTGCCAGCGGTATATTGGGCTCCACTGAAGCTTTCTTT. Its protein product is CASGILGSTEAFF.

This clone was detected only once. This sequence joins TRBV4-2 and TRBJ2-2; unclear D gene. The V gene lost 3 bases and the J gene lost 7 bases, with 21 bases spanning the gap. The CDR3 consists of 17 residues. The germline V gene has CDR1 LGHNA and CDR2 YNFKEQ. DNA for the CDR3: TGTGCCAGCAGCCAGGAGACTGGACGAACGTTTGGCGGGGAGCTGTTTTTT. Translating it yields CASSQETGRTFGGELFF.

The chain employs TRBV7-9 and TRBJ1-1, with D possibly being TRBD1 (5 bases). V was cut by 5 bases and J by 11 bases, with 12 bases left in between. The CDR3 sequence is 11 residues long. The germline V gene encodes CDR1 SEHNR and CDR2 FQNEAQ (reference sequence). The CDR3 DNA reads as TGTGCCAGCAGCCTAGGTCGGGACGCTTTCTTT. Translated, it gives CASSLGRDAFF.

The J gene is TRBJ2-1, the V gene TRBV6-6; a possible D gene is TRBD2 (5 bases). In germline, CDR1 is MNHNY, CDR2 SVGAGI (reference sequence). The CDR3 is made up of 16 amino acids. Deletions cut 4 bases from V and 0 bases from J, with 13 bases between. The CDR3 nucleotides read TGTGCCAGCAGTTTGGGGAGCGGAAACTCCTACAATGAGCAGTTCTTC. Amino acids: CASSLGSGNSYNEQFF.

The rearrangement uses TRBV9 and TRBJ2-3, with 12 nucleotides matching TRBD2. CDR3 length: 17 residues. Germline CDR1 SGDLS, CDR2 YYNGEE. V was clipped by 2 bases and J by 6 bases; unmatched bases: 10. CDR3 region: CASSVNPPSGRADTQYF. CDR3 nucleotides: TGTGCCAGCAGCGTCAACCCTCCTAGCGGGAGGGCGGATACGCAGTATTTT.

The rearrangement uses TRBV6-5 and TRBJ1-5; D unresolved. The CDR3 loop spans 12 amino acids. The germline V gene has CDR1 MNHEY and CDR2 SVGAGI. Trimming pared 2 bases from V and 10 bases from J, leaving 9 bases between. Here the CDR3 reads CASSYAVGPQHF. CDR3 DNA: TGTGCCAGCAGTTACGCCGTGGGCCCCCAGCATTTT.

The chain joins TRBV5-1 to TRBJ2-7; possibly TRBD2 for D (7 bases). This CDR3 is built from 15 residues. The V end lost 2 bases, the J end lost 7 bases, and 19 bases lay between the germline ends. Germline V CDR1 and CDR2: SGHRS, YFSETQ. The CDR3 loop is CASSFERRGAEEQYF. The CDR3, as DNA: TGCGCCAGCAGCTTCGAACGACGGGGGGCGGAGGAGCAGTACTTC.

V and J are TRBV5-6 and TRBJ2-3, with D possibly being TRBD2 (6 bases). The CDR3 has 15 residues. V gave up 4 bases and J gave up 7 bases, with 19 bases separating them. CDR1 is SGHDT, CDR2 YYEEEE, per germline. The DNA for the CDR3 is TGTGCCAGCAGCCACGCCTCAGTGGGAGGAAATACGCAGTATTTT. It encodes CASSHASVGGNTQYF.

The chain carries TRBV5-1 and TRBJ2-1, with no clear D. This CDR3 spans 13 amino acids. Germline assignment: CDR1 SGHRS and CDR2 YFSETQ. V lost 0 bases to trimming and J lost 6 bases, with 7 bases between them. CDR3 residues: CASSLAGFNEQFF. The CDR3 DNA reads TGCGCCAGCAGCTTGGCAGGTTTCAATGAGCAGTTCTTC.

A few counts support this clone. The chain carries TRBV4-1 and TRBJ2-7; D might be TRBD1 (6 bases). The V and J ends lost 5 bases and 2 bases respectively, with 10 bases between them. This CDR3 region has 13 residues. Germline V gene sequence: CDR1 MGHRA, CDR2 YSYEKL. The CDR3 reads CASSRTDAYEQYF. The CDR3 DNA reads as TGCGCCAGCAGCAGGACAGATGCCTACGAGCAGTACTTC.

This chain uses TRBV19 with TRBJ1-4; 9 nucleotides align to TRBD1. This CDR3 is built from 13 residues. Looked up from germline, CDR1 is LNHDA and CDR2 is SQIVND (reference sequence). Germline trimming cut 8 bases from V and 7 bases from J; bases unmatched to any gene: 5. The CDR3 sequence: CASSGTGLEKLFF. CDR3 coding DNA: TGTGCCAGTTCTGGGACAGGGCTTGAAAAACTGTTTTTT.

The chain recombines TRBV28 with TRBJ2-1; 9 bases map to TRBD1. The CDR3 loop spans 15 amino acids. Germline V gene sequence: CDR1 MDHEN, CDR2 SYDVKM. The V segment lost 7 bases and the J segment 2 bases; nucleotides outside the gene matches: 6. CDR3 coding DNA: TGTGCCAGCAAGACAGGGGACAGGGCCTACAATGAGCAGTTCTTC. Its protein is CASKTGDRAYNEQFF.

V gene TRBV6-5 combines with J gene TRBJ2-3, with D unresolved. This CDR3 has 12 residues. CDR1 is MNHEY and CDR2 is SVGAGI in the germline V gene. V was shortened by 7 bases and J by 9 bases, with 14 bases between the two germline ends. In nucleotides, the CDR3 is TGTGCCAGCACCCACCAGCAGCTCACGCAGTATTTT. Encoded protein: CASTHQQLTQYF.

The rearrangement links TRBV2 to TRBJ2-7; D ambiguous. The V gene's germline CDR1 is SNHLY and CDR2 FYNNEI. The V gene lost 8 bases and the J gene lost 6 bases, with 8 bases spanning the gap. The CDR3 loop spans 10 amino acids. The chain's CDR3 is CASLGSEQYF. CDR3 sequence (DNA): TGTGCCAGCCTAGGGTCCGAGCAGTACTTC. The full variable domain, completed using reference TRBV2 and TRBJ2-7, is EPEVTQTPSHQVTQMGQEVILRCVPISNHLYFYWYRQILGQKVEFLVSFYNNEISEKSEIFDDQFSVERPDGSNFTLKIRSTKLEDSAMYFCASLGSEQYFGPGTRLTVT.

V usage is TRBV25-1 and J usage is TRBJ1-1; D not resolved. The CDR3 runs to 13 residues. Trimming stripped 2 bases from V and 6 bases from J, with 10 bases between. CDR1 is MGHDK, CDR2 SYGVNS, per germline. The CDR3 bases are TGTGCCAGCAGTGAAGATAAGGGCTCTGAAGCTTTCTTT. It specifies CASSEDKGSEAFF.

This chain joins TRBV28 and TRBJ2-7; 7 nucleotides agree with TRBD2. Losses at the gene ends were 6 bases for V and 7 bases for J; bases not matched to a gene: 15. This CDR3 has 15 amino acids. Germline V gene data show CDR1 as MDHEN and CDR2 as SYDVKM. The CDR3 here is CASRESGTAGGEQYF. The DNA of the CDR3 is TGTGCCAGCAGGGAAAGCGGGACTGCTGGTGGGGAGCAGTACTTC. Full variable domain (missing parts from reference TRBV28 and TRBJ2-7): DVKVTQSSRYLVKRTGEKVFLECVQDMDHENMFWYRQDPGLGLRLIYFSYDVKMKEKGDIPEGYSVSREKKERFSLILESASTNQTSMYLCASRESGTAGGEQYFGPGTRLTVT.

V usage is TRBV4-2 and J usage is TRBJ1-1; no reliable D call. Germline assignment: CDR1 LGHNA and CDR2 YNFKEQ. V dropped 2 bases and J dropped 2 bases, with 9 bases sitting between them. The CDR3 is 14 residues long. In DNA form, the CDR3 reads TGTGCCAGCAGCCAAACTCGCAAAAACACTGAAGCTTTCTTT. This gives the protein CASSQTRKNTEAFF.

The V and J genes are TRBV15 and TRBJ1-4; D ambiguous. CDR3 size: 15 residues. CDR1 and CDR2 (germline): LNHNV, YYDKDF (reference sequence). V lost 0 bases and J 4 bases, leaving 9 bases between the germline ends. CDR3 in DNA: TGTGCCACCAGCAGAGATGGGCAGTTTAATGAAAAACTGTTTTTT. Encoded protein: CATSRDGQFNEKLFF.

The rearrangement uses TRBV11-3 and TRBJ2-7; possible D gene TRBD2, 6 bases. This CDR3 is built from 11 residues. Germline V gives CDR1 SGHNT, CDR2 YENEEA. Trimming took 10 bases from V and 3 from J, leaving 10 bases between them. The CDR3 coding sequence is TGTGCCACCTTGGGGGGCTACGAGCAGTACTTC. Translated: CATLGGYEQYF. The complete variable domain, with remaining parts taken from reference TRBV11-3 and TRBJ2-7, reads EAGVVQSPRYKIIEKKQPVAFWCNPISGHNTLYWYLQNLGQGPELLIRYENEEAVDDSQLPKDRFSAERLKGVDSTLKIQPAELGDSAVYLCATLGGYEQYFGPGTRLTVT.

DNA for the CDR3: TGTGCCAGTAGTACTCCGGGACAGGGGATCGACGGAGGCTACACCTTC. Protein product: CASSTPGQGIDGGYTF. V is TRBV19 and J is TRBJ1-2, with 10 bases lining up with TRBD1. CDR1 and CDR2 (germline): LNHDA, SQIVND (reference sequence). Trimming removed 4 bases from V and 8 bases from J; junction bases left unmatched: 13. The CDR3 covers 16 residues.

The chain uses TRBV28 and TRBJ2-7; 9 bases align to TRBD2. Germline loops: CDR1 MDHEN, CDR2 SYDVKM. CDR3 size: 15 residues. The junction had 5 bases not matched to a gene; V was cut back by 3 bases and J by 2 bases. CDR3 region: CASSFLAGAPYEQYF. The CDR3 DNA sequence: TGTGCCAGCAGTTTCTTAGCGGGAGCTCCCTACGAGCAGTACTTC.

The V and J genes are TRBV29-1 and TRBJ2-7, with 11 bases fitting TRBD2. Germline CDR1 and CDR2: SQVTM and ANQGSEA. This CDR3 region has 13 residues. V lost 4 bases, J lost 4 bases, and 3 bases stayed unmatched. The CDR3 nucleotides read TGCAGCGTTGTAGCGGGAGGGCGGTACGAGCAGTACTTC. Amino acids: CSVVAGGRYEQYF.

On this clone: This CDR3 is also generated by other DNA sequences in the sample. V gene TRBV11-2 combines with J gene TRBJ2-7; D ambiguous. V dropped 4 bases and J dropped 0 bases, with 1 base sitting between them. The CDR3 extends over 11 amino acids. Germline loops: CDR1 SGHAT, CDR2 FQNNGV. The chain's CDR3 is CASSSSYEQYF. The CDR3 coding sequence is TGTGCCAGCAGCTCCTCCTACGAGCAGTACTTC.

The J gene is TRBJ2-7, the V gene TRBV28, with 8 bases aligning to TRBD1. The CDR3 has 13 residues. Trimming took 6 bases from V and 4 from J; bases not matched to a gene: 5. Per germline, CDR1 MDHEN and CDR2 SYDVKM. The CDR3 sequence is CASREGQEYEQYF. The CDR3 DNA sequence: TGTGCCAGCAGGGAGGGACAGGAATACGAGCAGTACTTC.

For the CDR3, the DNA is TGTGCCAGCAGAGGTGACAGGGGGGATGAAAAACTGTTTTTT. This translates into CASRGDRGDEKLFF. The chain carries TRBV25-1 and TRBJ1-4; 9 nucleotides match TRBD1. CDR3 size: 14 residues. Germline CDR1 reads MGHDK; CDR2 reads SYGVNS. The ends lost 6 bases at V and 6 bases at J; junction bases unmatched: 5.

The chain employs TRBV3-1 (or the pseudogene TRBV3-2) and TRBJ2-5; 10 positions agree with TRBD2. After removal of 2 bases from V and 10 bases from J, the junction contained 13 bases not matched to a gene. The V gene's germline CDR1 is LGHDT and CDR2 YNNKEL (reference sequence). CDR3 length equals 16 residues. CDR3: CASSQLGSGRPHGQYF. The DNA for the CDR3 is TGTGCCAGCAGCCAATTAGGTAGCGGGAGGCCCCATGGCCAGTACTTC.